This entry is about one TCR beta chain. The data were obtained in a study of blood T cell repertoires in COVID-19. At the level of the study: Samples of COVID-19 (acute and convalescent) were obtained from the United States, Italy and Spain. T cells, B-cell-depleted T cells, or PBMCs provided the cDNA or gDNA that served as material.

Original handling: For nucleated cells, counts were estimated from reference gene primer amplification. The method was immunoSEQ multiplex PCR; TCRdb's version includes in-frame clones alone and lacks a portion of them. D and trimming were read from the DNA, whereas the V and J calls and clone size are those reported in that table. Seen here are a few hundred thousand clones, more than 80% observed once, and the top ten hold around 2.9%. This CDR3 spans 14 amino acids. Germline trimming cut 3 bases from V and 12 bases from J; bases unmatched to any gene: 12. The germline CDR1 and CDR2 sequences are MNHNY and SVGAGI (reference sequence).

This receptor was obtained from a young woman with active or convalescent COVID-19. The chain links TRBV6-6 to TRBJ1-1, with TRBD1 matching over 8 bases. The sequencing input was peripheral blood. CDR3: CASSYFPGGAGSFF. CDR3 in DNA: TGTGCCAGCAGTTATTTCCCAGGGGGCGCGGGGTCTTTCTTT.